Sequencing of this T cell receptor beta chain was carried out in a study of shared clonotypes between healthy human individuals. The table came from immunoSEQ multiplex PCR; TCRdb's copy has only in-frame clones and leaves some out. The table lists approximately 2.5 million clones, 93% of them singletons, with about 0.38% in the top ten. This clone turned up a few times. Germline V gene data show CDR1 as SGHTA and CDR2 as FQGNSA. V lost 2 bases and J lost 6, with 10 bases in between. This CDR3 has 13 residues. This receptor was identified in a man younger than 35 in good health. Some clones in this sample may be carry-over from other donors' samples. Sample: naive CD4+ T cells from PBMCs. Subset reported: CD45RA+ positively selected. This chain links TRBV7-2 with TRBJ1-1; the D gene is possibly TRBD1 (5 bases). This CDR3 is CASSLWQGSEAFF. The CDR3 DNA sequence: TGTGCCAGCAGCTTATGGCAGGGCTCTGAAGCTTTCTTT.